Sequencing of this TCR beta chain was carried out in a study of blood T cell repertoires in COVID-19. About the study: Whether acute or convalescent, the COVID-19 samples came from the United States, Italy and Spain. The cDNA or gDNA used as material had been derived from T cells, B-cell-depleted T cells, or PBMCs.

TCRdb's table, derived via immunoSEQ multiplex PCR, lists solely in-frame clones and lacks some. Found here are 100,000 to 150,000 clones, around 82% of them singletons; the top ten hold 1.4% to 1.5%. This sequence originates from a man between 60 and 75 years old with acute or convalescent COVID-19. The sequencing input was peripheral blood.

The CDR3: CASSLTRDSGYTF. CDR3 DNA: TGTGCCAGCAGTTTAACCAGGGATAGCGGCTACACCTTC. The rearrangement links TRBV27 to TRBJ1-2; tentatively, D is TRBD1 (5 bases). The germline V gene encodes CDR1 MNHEY and CDR2 SMNVEV (reference sequence). With 2 bases removed from V and 8 bases from J, the gap between germline ends came to 12 bases. CDR3 length: 13 amino acids.